This TCR beta chain was documented in a study of cytomegalovirus exposure and HLA in healthy donors. Study observations and caveats: In an earlier analysis, productive rearrangement rates for most beta V segments clustered near 87% or 30%. It was reported in a later analysis that an Asian-associated ancestry cluster showed fewer N-insertions than the roughly 660-donor mean.

Primers for the PCR totalled 60 Vbeta and 13 Jbeta. Clones were sequenced by immunoSEQ multiplex PCR, and TCRdb holds only the in-frame ones, with some missing. In the table there are hundreds of thousands of clones, roughly 89% of which are singletons. Germline V gene sequence: CDR1 WSHSY, CDR2 SAAADI. V was pared by 7 bases and J by 2 bases, with 5 bases of the junction left unmatched. This CDR3 comprises 14 residues. This clone was picked up one time. As yet, its antigen is unknown. This sequence joins TRBV10-2 and TRBJ1-3; 7 bases fit TRBD1. Sequencing was carried out using PBMCs. The TCR was taken from a woman aged 18-29 years in good health and CMV-seronegative. The DNA of the CDR3 is TGCGCCAGCATACAGGGGTCTACTGGAAACACCATATATTTT. Translation gives CASIQGSTGNTIYF.